This is a list of T cell receptor beta chains from one sample in a study of identical twins. TCRdb recomputed calls from the 5' RACE reads with MiXCR, one row per CDR3 protein. The data show around 490,000 distinct CDR3 sequences, roughly 15% seen once. A further study also used this sample, focusing on yellow fever vaccine responses in identical twins.

The sequenced sample consisted of CD4+ T cells sorted from blood. These receptors all come from a woman aged 18-29 years in good health. Both conserved end residues are trimmed from each CDR3.

V	length	J	CDR3
TRBV9	12	TRBJ1-1	ASSAHRGDTEAF
TRBV18	11	TRBJ2-5	ASSQDSRETQY
TRBV12-3/TRBV12-4	13	TRBJ1-5	ASRKRGGLNQPQH
TRBV12-3/TRBV12-4	13	TRBJ2-1	ASSFSSGPYNEQF
TRBV10-3	14	TRBJ2-3	AISVLAGAVPDTQY
TRBV5-1	12	TRBJ1-1	ASSLTRFITEAF
TRBV28	12	TRBJ2-2	ASTMDRVDGELF
TRBV5-1	12	TRBJ1-1	ASSPGTLDTEAF
TRBV12-3/TRBV12-4	14	TRBJ2-7	ASSQGWGAVRDEQY
TRBV28	14	TRBJ2-2	ASSSVGTRALGELF
TRBV20-1	12	TRBJ2-1	SATVPGPAGGQF
TRBV11-2	12	TRBJ2-7	ASSSLAGYYEQY
TRBV5-4	14	TRBJ2-5	ASTNRERGAQETQY
TRBV6-2/TRBV6-3	13	TRBJ2-1	ASSSGRSELNEQF
TRBV7-2	14	TRBJ2-3	ASSLSAGGSTDTQY
TRBV28	13	TRBJ2-1	ASSSQPGLAFEQF
TRBV24-1	14	TRBJ2-1	ATSDLLEGGRNEQF
TRBV24-1	13	TRBJ1-1	ATSEEGQGMTEAF
TRBV29-1	12	TRBJ1-5	SVAASIGNQPQH
TRBV7-9	13	TRBJ2-3	ASSLEGITTDTQY
TRBV24-1	16	TRBJ2-2	ATSDTYPADRATGELF
TRBV5-1	12	TRBJ1-1	ASREGVGDTEAF
TRBV4-1	16	TRBJ2-3	ASSQEGQGPLSTDTQY
TRBV20-1	11	TRBJ2-7	SARDLAPGEQY
TRBV11-3	14	TRBJ2-1	ASSFSTGQGEHEQF
TRBV20-1	11	TRBJ2-5	SATGQNQETQY
TRBV5-1	13	TRBJ2-1	ASSLDGDGYNEQF
TRBV27	12	TRBJ2-7	ASSFSTGGNEQY
TRBV3-1	16	TRBJ2-3	ASRATFGGSVSTDTQY
TRBV20-1	15	TRBJ2-1	SARAGQGEFSYNEQF
TRBV3-1	13	TRBJ2-2	ASSQRGLETGELF
TRBV20-1	9	TRBJ2-5	SAPRWETQY
TRBV12-3/TRBV12-4	12	TRBJ1-6	ASSSLGPNSPLH
TRBV12-3/TRBV12-4	15	TRBJ2-1	ASTETSGGGFYNEQF
TRBV3-1	14	TRBJ2-1	ASSQGTSGSWNEQF
TRBV5-6	12	TRBJ2-1	ASSYRGGYNEQF
TRBV7-9	14	TRBJ2-7	ASSSSGTGGPYEQY
TRBV4-1	11	TRBJ1-2	ASSQVRPYGYT
TRBV20-1	11	TRBJ2-3	SARAPRADTQY
TRBV6-1	13	TRBJ2-6	ASSGWGSGANVLT
TRBV28	13	TRBJ2-2	ARNPGGLNTGELF
TRBV28	17	TRBJ2-5	ASRGTSGGHGEVGETQY
TRBV2	12	TRBJ1-2	ASRGDSSNYGYT
TRBV11-2	15	TRBJ1-6	ASSLDPGSSYNSPLH
TRBV20-1	12	TRBJ2-3	SASRPASTDTQY
TRBV27	15	TRBJ2-1	ASSLRTSVSSYNEQF
TRBV2	11	TRBJ2-1	ASSGQGYNEQF
TRBV12-3/TRBV12-4	11	TRBJ1-6	ASSSTADSPLH
TRBV10-3	12	TRBJ1-2	ASQEGQTNYGYT
TRBV7-8	11	TRBJ2-3	ASSLNEGDTQY
TRBV5-5	13	TRBJ1-1	ASSWGFGGVTEAF
TRBV28	11	TRBJ1-5	ASTLVSNQPQH
TRBV12-3/TRBV12-4	11	TRBJ2-1	ASSPLGNNEQF
TRBV20-1	13	TRBJ1-1	SARDRGRVTTEAF
TRBV5-1	12	TRBJ2-7	ASSLVGQNYEQY
TRBV7-8	12	TRBJ1-1	ASSARDRDTEAF
TRBV12-3/TRBV12-4	11	TRBJ1-5	ASSVTGLEPQH
TRBV29-1	13	TRBJ1-1	SVETGGVVNTEAF
TRBV9	13	TRBJ2-3	ASSPGGVRRDTQY